This TCR beta chain is drawn from a study of T-cell memory formation after mild COVID-19. TCRdb reprocessed the 5' RACE reads via MiXCR and lists one record per CDR3 protein. Among 470,000 or so distinct CDR3 sequences listed, approximately 20% were seen once. This clonotype was found a few times. Germline V gene lookup returns CDR1 SGHRS and CDR2 YFSETQ. The CDR3 has 16 residues. Trimming pared 0 bases from V and 5 bases from J, leaving 17 bases between. Specimen: PBMCs or a T cell subset sorted from them (not recorded which). The receptor comes from an adult woman who had mild COVID-19 (a few samples of this study predate the infection). Cell type and time point are not known. The chain carries TRBV5-1 and TRBJ2-5; D tentatively reads TRBD1 or TRBD2 (5 bases each). This chain's CDR3 is CASSLGSGTMRETQYF. The CDR3 DNA is TGCGCCAGCAGCTTGGGGTCCGGGACCATGAGGGAGACCCAGTACTTC. The complete variable domain, with remaining parts taken from reference TRBV5-1 and TRBJ2-5, reads KAGVTQTPRYLIKTRGQQVTLSCSPISGHRSVSWYQQTPGQGLQFLFEYFSETQRNKGNFPGRFSGRQFSNSRSEMNVSTLELGDSALYLCASSLGSGTMRETQYFGPGTRLLVL.